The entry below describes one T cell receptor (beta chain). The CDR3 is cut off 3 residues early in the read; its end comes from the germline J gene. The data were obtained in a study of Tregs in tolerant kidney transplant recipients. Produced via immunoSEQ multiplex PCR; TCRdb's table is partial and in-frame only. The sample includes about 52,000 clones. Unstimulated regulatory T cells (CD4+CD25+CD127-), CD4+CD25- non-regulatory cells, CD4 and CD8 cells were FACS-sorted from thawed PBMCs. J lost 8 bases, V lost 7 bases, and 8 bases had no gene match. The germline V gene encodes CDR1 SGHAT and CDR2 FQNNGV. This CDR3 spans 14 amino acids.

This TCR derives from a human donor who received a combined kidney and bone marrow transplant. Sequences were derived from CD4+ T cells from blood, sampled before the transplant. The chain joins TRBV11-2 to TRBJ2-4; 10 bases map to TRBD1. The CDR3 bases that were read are TGTGCCAGCACACGCGGACAGGGGGGATACATT. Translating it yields CASTRGQGGYI. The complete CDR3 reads CASTRGQGGYIQYF.